A single sample is the source of the 25 T cell receptor beta chains below, sequenced in a study of control samples from healthy donors and cancer patients. Sequencing used immunoSEQ multiplex PCR; TCRdb keeps in-frame clones, though not all of them. The table has about 130,000 clones, around 92% seen once. The sequenced sample consisted of PBMCs. Every receptor here comes from a man in his forties or fifties with head and neck cancer.

The count of this clone is one. The chain employs TRBV13 and TRBJ2-5; 14 positions match TRBD2. Trimming at V came to 6 bases and at J to 5 bases, leaving 8 bases not matched to a gene. The CDR3 spans 16 residues. Germline V gene lookup returns CDR1 PRHDT and CDR2 FYEKMQ (reference sequence). The CDR3 here is CASRATSGGALETQYF. In nucleotides, the CDR3 is TGTGCCAGCAGGGCGACTAGCGGGGGGGCCCTGGAGACCCAGTACTTC.

In this sample, this clone turned up a few times. The chain uses TRBV5-1 and TRBJ2-1, with 9 bases that match TRBD2. The CDR3 consists of 16 residues. The germline CDR1 and CDR2 sequences are SGHRS and YFSETQ. J lost 7 bases, V lost 4 bases, and 12 bases had no gene match. In DNA, the CDR3 is TGCGCCAGCAGCCCGGTAGGCATAGCGGGGGTGAATGAGCAGTTCTTC. This gives the protein CASSPVGIAGVNEQFF.

This clone was seen just once. The chain links TRBV6-5 to TRBJ1-1; D not resolved. The CDR3 consists of 15 residues. CDR1 is MNHEY and CDR2 is SVGAGI in the germline V gene. Trimming stripped 0 bases from V and 0 bases from J, with 8 bases between. Here the CDR3 reads CASSYSREMNTEAFF. The CDR3 nucleotides are TGTGCCAGCAGTTACTCGAGGGAAATGAACACTGAAGCTTTCTTT.

The CDR3 DNA follows: TGTGCCAGCAGCCTCAGGGGAGGATTCACAGATACGCAGTATTTT. Protein product: CASSLRGGFTDTQYF. The chain joins TRBV11-1 to TRBJ2-3, with D perhaps TRBD1 or TRBD2 (6 bases each). Germline V gene lookup returns CDR1 SGHAT and CDR2 FQDESV (reference sequence). The CDR3 contains 15 residues. Trimming cost V 5 bases and J 2 bases, with 14 bases left between them.

The CDR3 loop is CASSRGQGAREQYF. The CDR3, as DNA: TGTGCCAGCAGCCGGGGACAGGGGGCGAGGGAGCAGTACTTC. The J gene is TRBJ2-7, the V gene TRBV3-1 (or the pseudogene TRBV3-2); 12 nucleotides align to TRBD1. Trimming cost V 4 bases and J 7 bases; bases outside gene matches: 5. Germline loops: CDR1 LGHDT, CDR2 YNNKEL (reference sequence). CDR3 length equals 14 residues.

V gene TRBV10-3 combines with J gene TRBJ1-6; TRBD1 aligns across 7 bases. The germline CDR1 and CDR2 sequences are ENHRY and SYGVKD. J was trimmed by 6 bases and V by 9 bases; bases with no gene match: 8. CDR3 length: 14 amino acids. The CDR3 region has the DNA TGTGCCATTACGACAGGGCTCGGTAATTCACCCCTCCACTTT. Protein: CAITTGLGNSPLHF.

The chain links TRBV30 to TRBJ1-5; D might be TRBD1 (5 bases). There are 15 residues in the CDR3. The germline V and J ends were trimmed by 0 bases and 0 bases, with 9 bases remaining between them. Germline V lookup: CDR1 GTSNPN, CDR2 SVGIG (reference sequence). The CDR3 spells CAWSVGGYSNQPQHF. CDR3 coding DNA: TGTGCCTGGAGTGTTGGGGGATATAGCAATCAGCCCCAGCATTTT.

The chain has TRBV2 and TRBJ2-5, with TRBD1 as a possible D gene (6 bases). CDR3 length: 13 amino acids. With 5 bases removed from V and 5 bases from J, the gap between germline ends came to 12 bases. The V gene's germline CDR1 is SNHLY and CDR2 FYNNEI. The CDR3 DNA is TGTGCCAGCAGTTTACAGGGTTGGGAGACCCAGTACTTC. It yields the protein CASSLQGWETQYF.

The rearrangement links TRBV5-1 to TRBJ2-6, with D perhaps assigned TRBD1 or TRBD2 (5 bases each). V lost 5 bases, J lost 4 bases, and 19 bases lay in between. Germline V gives CDR1 SGHRS, CDR2 YFSETQ. This CDR3 comprises 17 residues. CDR3: CASRSRDGLPGANVLTF. CDR3 nucleotide sequence: TGCGCCAGCAGATCCCGGGACGGACTCCCCGGGGCCAACGTCCTGACTTTC.

The V call is TRBV24-1, the J call TRBJ2-7, with D possibly matching TRBD2 (7 bases). The CDR3 totals 16 residues. V was clipped by 4 bases and J by 2 bases, with 17 bases between them. Germline CDR1 KGHDR, CDR2 SFDVKD. The CDR3 here is CATSEAGTTSPYEQYF. DNA of the CDR3: TGTGCCACCAGTGAAGCGGGGACAACGTCTCCCTACGAGCAGTACTTC.

V is TRBV6-6 and J is TRBJ1-4; tentative D call: TRBD1 (5 bases). Trimming stripped 5 bases from V and 0 bases from J, with 7 bases between. Germline V gene data show CDR1 as MNHNY and CDR2 as SVGAGI (reference sequence). The CDR3 contains 14 residues. This CDR3 is CASSDRATNEKLFF. The CDR3 bases are TGTGCCAGCAGTGACAGAGCAACTAATGAAAAACTGTTTTTT.

The chain joins TRBV6-1 to TRBJ1-5, with D unresolved. This CDR3 contains 14 residues. Germline V lookup: CDR1 MNHNS, CDR2 SASEGT. V was trimmed by 1 base and J by 9 bases, leaving 13 bases between them. CDR3 DNA: TGTGCCAGCAGTGAAGGCCAAGGGATAGGGCCCCAGCATTTT. Translation: CASSEGQGIGPQHF.

This sequence joins TRBV18 and TRBJ2-7; 7 bases are shared with TRBD1. V was pared by 1 base and J by 4 bases, with 4 bases of the junction left unmatched. Germline V gene sequence: CDR1 KGHSH, CDR2 LQKENI. This CDR3 is 14 amino acids long. The CDR3 loop is CASSPQGAWYEQYF. The CDR3, as DNA: TGTGCCAGCTCACCACAGGGGGCTTGGTACGAGCAGTACTTC.

This clone was picked up one time. This chain connects TRBV5-1 to TRBJ1-1; D is unresolved. The CDR3 is made up of 15 amino acids. Germline CDR1 and CDR2: SGHRS and YFSETQ. V was cut by 3 bases and J by 3 bases, with 15 bases left in between. CDR3 loop: CASSSRVGRDTEAFF. In DNA form, the CDR3 reads TGCGCCAGCAGCTCGCGGGTGGGTCGGGACACTGAAGCTTTCTTT.

Turning to this clone: Different DNA sequences within this sample yield the same CDR3. The chain links TRBV7-6 to TRBJ2-7; perhaps TRBD2 as D (5 bases). CDR3 length: 15 residues. Germline V CDR1 and CDR2: SGHVS, FNYEAQ. With 0 bases removed from V and 0 bases from J, the gap between germline ends came to 9 bases. CDR3: CASSLASDSSYEQYF. CDR3 nucleotides: TGTGCCAGCAGCTTAGCTAGCGATAGCTCCTACGAGCAGTACTTC.

The J gene is TRBJ2-7, the V gene TRBV11-2; 12 bases align to TRBD2. With V trimmed by 6 bases and J by 7 bases, 7 bases remained unmatched. This CDR3 has 14 amino acids. In germline, CDR1 is SGHAT, CDR2 FQNNGV. The CDR3 DNA is TGTGCCAGCAGTCTAGCGGGGGGGCCGTGGGAGCAGTACTTC. It specifies CASSLAGGPWEQYF.

V usage is TRBV7-9 and J usage is TRBJ2-1; D is perhaps TRBD2 (5 bases). This CDR3 is 14 amino acids long. Germline V CDR1 and CDR2: SEHNR, FQNEAQ (reference sequence). Trimming left V 1 base short and J 7 bases short, with 11 bases between. CDR3 DNA sequence: TGTGCCAGCAGCTTAGTTGAGCGGTGGAATGAGCAGTTCTTC. It codes for CASSLVERWNEQFF.

The V gene is TRBV18, the J gene TRBJ2-2; D remains unclear. CDR1 KGHSH and CDR2 LQKENI come from the germline V gene. This CDR3 contains 16 residues. Trimming took off 1 base at V and 0 bases at J, with 9 bases between the two ends. In DNA, the CDR3 is TGTGCCAGCTCACCACAAGTACTCACGAACACCGGGGAGCTGTTTTTT. Residues: CASSPQVLTNTGELFF.

The V and J genes are TRBV3-1 (or the pseudogene TRBV3-2) and TRBJ2-7; 13 nucleotides match TRBD2. This CDR3 spans 17 amino acids. Per germline, CDR1 LGHDT and CDR2 YNNKEL (reference sequence). The ends lost 5 bases at V and 1 base at J; junction bases unmatched: 8. The CDR3 reads CASSKGTSGVGSYEQYF. CDR3 coding DNA: TGTGCCAGCAGCAAAGGGACTAGCGGGGTAGGATCCTACGAGCAGTACTTC.

The V and J genes are TRBV5-1 and TRBJ2-7; 13 bases line up with TRBD2. V trimming: 7 bases; J trimming: 4 bases; junction bases outside the gene matches: 8. The germline V gene encodes CDR1 SGHRS and CDR2 YFSETQ. This CDR3 contains 15 residues. The CDR3 DNA reads as TGCGCCAGCGCCCGACTAGCGGGAGGCCAATACGAGCAGTACTTC. Translating gives CASARLAGGQYEQYF.

This clone was recorded only once. The chain links TRBV6-1 to TRBJ2-7, with 7 bases that match TRBD2. This CDR3 region has 16 residues. From germline, CDR1 is MNHNS and CDR2 SASEGT. J lost 0 bases, V lost 2 bases, and 7 bases had no gene match. Written as DNA, the CDR3 is TGTGCCAGCAGTGAAACGGGATCTAGCGGCTCCTACGAGCAGTACTTC. Its translation is CASSETGSSGSYEQYF.

The rearrangement uses TRBV29-1 and TRBJ1-2; 11 bases map to TRBD1. Trimming cost V 4 bases and J 4 bases; bases outside gene matches: 5. The CDR3 is 14 amino acids. Germline CDR1 is SQVTM and CDR2 is ANQGSEA. The CDR3 sequence: CSVVGQGGVYGYTF. The CDR3 bases are TGCAGCGTTGTGGGACAGGGGGGTGTCTATGGCTACACCTTC.

The gene calls are TRBV30 and TRBJ1-1; no firm D call. The CDR3 extends over 11 amino acids. Germline CDR1 and CDR2: GTSNPN and SVGIG (reference sequence). Between the trimmed V and J ends, which lost 3 bases and 8 bases, there was a span of 10 bases. DNA for the CDR3: TGTGCCTGGAGCAAACATGAAGAAGCTTTCTTT. This gives the protein CAWSKHEEAFF.

The CDR3 region has the DNA TGTGCCAGCACCAGGGCTGAAAAACTGTTTTTT. Translating gives CASTRAEKLFF. The genes are TRBV2 and TRBJ1-4; tentative D call: TRBD1 (5 bases). The CDR3 runs 11 residues. Per germline, CDR1 SNHLY and CDR2 FYNNEI. Trimming cost V 7 bases and J 7 bases, with 7 bases left between them.

The chain couples TRBV19 to TRBJ1-5; possible D gene TRBD1, 5 bases. This CDR3 contains 16 residues. V dropped 4 bases and J dropped 0 bases, with 13 bases sitting between them. Germline V lookup: CDR1 LNHDA, CDR2 SQIVND (reference sequence). The chain's CDR3 is CASSRRGIDSNQPQHF. CDR3 nucleotide sequence: TGTGCCAGTAGTAGACGGGGGATAGATAGCAATCAGCCCCAGCATTTT.